This T cell receptor (beta chain) stems from a study of blood T cells in healthy people across ages. Every participating donor contributed 8 to 10 milliliters of peripheral blood through a draw. A second PCR of about 7 to 11 cycles used a sample-barcoded 5' primer and a J-beta primer mix. TCRdb redid the calling of the 5' RACE reads with MiXCR, one entry per CDR3 protein. The table has 600,000 to 850,000 distinct CDR3 sequences, 25% seen once; the top ten hold just under 9.5%. These sequences were also reported in another study, on T cells of mothers and their children.

The sample comprised blood. The sequence came from a boy aged 5-17 years in good health.

For the CDR3, the DNA is TGTGCCAGCAGCTTTGCCGGTGCGAACACCGGGGAGCTGTTTTTT. It codes for CASSFAGANTGELFF. The rearrangement joins TRBV5-5 to TRBJ2-2; D is unresolved. CDR1 and CDR2 from the germline V gene are SGHKS and YYEKEE (reference sequence). V shed 2 bases and J shed 0 bases, with 8 bases lying between them. The CDR3 has 15 amino acids.